This T cell receptor beta chain is drawn from a study of tumor-infiltrating lymphocytes in primary liver carcinoma. Regarding this clonotype: At one boundary the junction diverges from the germline segment, which might be a read error.

Unsorted bulk tissue of about 18-34 mg yielded co-extracted RNA and DNA. Surgery removed the patients' primary liver carcinoma. Treatment-naive at the time, the patients had chronic HBV infection. Sampling of every tumor involved five separate regions. These included the tumor centre. The investigators made TCR beta cDNA from about 510 ng total RNA, using a constant-region primer. Generation of the TCR beta libraries relied on three nested multiplex PCR rounds using slightly modified ARM-PCR. TCRdb ran MiXCR on the multiplex PCR reads and lists one entry per CDR3 protein. The sample records under 200,000 distinct CDR3 sequences, about 82% being singletons. Sequencing was done on a sample of tumor tissue from primary liver carcinoma. This clonotype was obtained from a man aged 40-50 years with primary liver carcinoma and hepatitis B virus infection.

The CDR3 DNA follows: TGTGCCAGCAGTTACCGACAGGGGCCTGAAGCTTTGTTT. It specifies CASSYRQGPEALF. The chain links TRBV28 to TRBJ1-1; TRBD1 aligns across 8 bases. CDR3 length: 13 amino acids. The germline V gene encodes CDR1 MDHEN and CDR2 SYDVKM.